This T cell receptor beta chain derives from a study of T-cell reconstitution after alpha-beta-depleted transplantation in children. Trimming cost V 5 bases and J 2 bases, with 16 bases left between them. The CDR3 covers 16 residues. With regard to this clonotype: The antigen remains unidentified.

A library of TCRbeta sequences, prepared with unique molecular identifiers, was generated. One entry per CDR3 protein results from TCRdb running MiXCR on the PCR reads. This table has a few hundred thousand distinct CDR3 sequences, about 9.4% appearing once. Study-level points and caveats: At day 60, the high TCRbeta diversity found in some patients originated from recipient T cells and thymic progenitors that had survived. Newly generated T cells supplied most T-cell counts and diversity one year post-transplant. At around two months after transplant, the alpha-beta T cells were reportedly derived from several hundred expanded clones that came from non-depleted graft cells.

The material was PBMCs, obtained before TCRalphabeta/CD19-depleted stem cell transplant. J is TRBJ1-5 and V is TRBV12-3 or TRBV12-4, with no clear D. The TCR was taken from a boy under three years old with acute myeloid leukemia, due to receive a stem cell transplant. The CDR3 protein is CASSPATRWGNQPQHF. The CDR3 region has the DNA TGTGCCAGCAGTCCCGCGACCCGATGGGGCAATCAGCCCCAGCATTTT.